This T cell receptor (beta chain) stems from a study of blood T cells in healthy people across ages. Findings of the study overall: Possibly, changes in expanded clonotypes were confounded because donor CMV status was unknown.

A sample-barcoded 5' primer and a J-beta primer mix were used in a second PCR of about 6 to 11 cycles. Every cDNA molecule bore a tag from a template-switch adaptor containing 12 random nucleotides. TCRdb re-called the 5' RACE reads through MiXCR, storing one row per CDR3 protein. The sample holds over a million distinct CDR3 sequences; under 30% are singletons and the top ten take approximately 0.75%. A minimum of 6 million PBMCs was isolated per sample. This clonotype was seen many times. The antigen is unknown. V was trimmed by 8 bases and J by 2 bases, leaving 7 bases between them. Looked up from germline, CDR1 is MNHEY and CDR2 is SMNVEV (reference sequence). The CDR3 runs to 11 residues. The same sample was also used in a study of T cells of mothers and their children. That report notes: Each mother gave over 9.5 million TCR beta CDR3 reads; each child, about 3 million.

Specimen: blood. This TCR was recovered from a girl aged 2 to 10 in good health. The rearrangement joins TRBV27 to TRBJ2-7; a weak D match, TRBD1 (6 bases). In DNA, the CDR3 is TGTGCCAGCGGACAGCCCTACGAGCAGTACTTC. Translating it yields CASGQPYEQYF.